This record looks at one T cell receptor beta chain sequence and its context. The antigen this receptor binds is unknown. Nothing much larger sits one base from this clone, and base qualities are not available. The sample's treatment or condition label, decoded: randomized to nivolumab then ipilimumab (arm A) or the reverse (arm B). None of the trial patients had been given prior DNA-damaging chemotherapy. Live CD3+CD8+ cells negative for CD19 and CD56 were sorted from thawed PBMCs on a FACS Aria II flow cytometer. Samples came from patients with melanoma in CheckMate 064, a randomized, open-label phase II trial of sequential checkpoint blockade. Peripheral blood mononuclear cells were collected by leukapheresis, purified with Ficoll-Paque, and frozen in human serum with around 10% DMSO. Purity of sorted blood CD3+CD8+ cells was verified at >98% immediately after sorting, followed by DNA extraction.

This sample was included in a study of sequential checkpoint blockade in melanoma (dated by TCRdb to about 2019). Regarding the research as a whole: In a 1:1 randomization, patients received either first-line nivolumab then ipilimumab (arm A) or ipilimumab then nivolumab (arm B). Maintenance nivolumab came after each of the two trial sequences. On the study overall, not on this receptor specifically: The model for predicting response that combines TCR metrics with mutation burden needs to be validated in larger, independent patient cohorts.

The CDR3 runs 12 amino acids, cysteine and phenylalanine included. Only CDR3 DNA remains: 36 bases, in frame from the first base. CDR1 MDHEN and CDR2 SYDVKM were looked up in the germline V gene. Compared with germline, V lacks 6 bases and J lacks 8 bases; bases without a gene match: 2. TCRbeta CDR3 regions were immunosequenced from genomic DNA with the immunoSEQ Assay. Prior to high-throughput sequencing, genomic DNA was amplified by bias-controlled multiplex PCR. For the original study's pipeline: To quantify the absolute abundance of each unique TCRbeta CDR3 region, the sequences were collapsed and filtered. Clonality, defined as 1 minus Pielou's evenness, was calculated using only productive rearrangements. A previously published method was used to identify clones with significantly greater frequencies in on-treatment samples than in baseline samples. As stored in TCRdb, this immuneACCESS dataset retains in-frame rearrangements with V and J assigned. A fraction of the clones does not appear; measured against another copy, unresolved V genes explain less than half of the discrepancy, and the remainder lacks a known reason. That table gives V, J and clone size, and the DNA gave D and trimming. For this sample there are 13,000 or so clones; about four fifths appear just once. The ten largest clones add up to roughly a quarter of the sample.

The origin of this receptor is a human donor with melanoma. This specimen was CD8+ T cells sorted from blood (inferred from file names), taken from a patient given nivolumab and ipilimumab in sequence. The sequence joins TRBV28 to TRBJ1-1; a stretch of 11 junction bases matches TRBD1. Here the CDR3 is given as CASRRTGGEAFF. The bases read TGTGCCAGCAGGCGGACAGGGGGCGAAGCTTTCTTT.